Described below is a single TCR beta chain sequence and its context. Its antigen is undetermined. The entry originates in a study of T cell responses to AZD1222 COVID-19 vaccine. Study-wide results and caveats: Across the whole spike, CD4 TCRs peaked at regions 160-218 and 743-854. The reported proportion of spike-specific TCRs targeting unmutated variant regions was nearly half. Females made up more of the donors, who were largely white British, and clonal diversity may have come out too low.

The V and J ends lost 0 bases and 1 base respectively, with 4 bases between them. CDR3 length equals 14 residues. Germline-derived CDR1 and CDR2 are SGHDT and YYEEEE. Data came from immunoSEQ multiplex PCR; TCRdb stores just in-frame clones and leaves some out. The table shows more than 150,000 clones, with 88% occurring only once. The chain is built from TRBV5-6 and TRBJ2-2; D gene ambiguous. This sequence originates from an adult in good health. Material: peripheral blood, obtained on day 0 of AZD1222 vaccination. The CDR3 DNA follows: TGTGCCAGCAGCTTGGACAGGAACACCGGGGAGCTGTTTTTT. It translates to CASSLDRNTGELFF.